The entry that follows covers one TCR beta chain sequence. This clone has just a few counts. Which antigen it targets is not known. No base qualities exist here, and no much larger clone lies one base off it. In the paper's terms, the treatment or condition label means: randomized to nivolumab then ipilimumab (arm A) or the reverse (arm B). None of the patients in the trial had previously been given DNA-damaging chemotherapy. Samples were obtained from patients with melanoma enrolled in CheckMate 064, a randomized, open-label phase II trial of sequential checkpoint blockade. Tumor TCR sequencing used genomic DNA from formalin-fixed paraffin-embedded (FFPE) tissue samples. This sample is drawn from a study of sequential checkpoint blockade in melanoma (dated by TCRdb to between 2017 and 2020). For the wider study: Using 1:1 randomization, the trial assigned patients either to first-line nivolumab followed by ipilimumab (arm A) or to ipilimumab followed by nivolumab (arm B). Maintenance nivolumab was given following each of the two trial sequences. TCRbeta immunosequencing was performed on DNA from roughly 90 pretreatment melanoma tumor samples. Matched tumor biopsies were taken from approximately 20 patients before treatment and at week 13, after single-agent nivolumab (arm A) or ipilimumab (arm B). The same lesion was the source of roughly four fifths of the matched pre- and post-treatment tumor biopsy pairs.

The germline V gene gives CDR1 as MGHRA and CDR2 as YSYEKL. The CDR3 measures 15 amino acids from cysteine to phenylalanine. The read is trimmed to its CDR3 DNA, 45 bases read in frame from base 1. Trimming at the junction amounts to 5 bases on V and 3 bases on J, and the germline ends lie 16 bases apart. Study-level results and caveats: Tumor T-cell fraction and clonality correlated with PD-L1 staining and CD8+ T-cell counts but not with mutational load. In the nivolumab-first arm (arm A), pretreatment tumor TIL clonality was associated with response (P = .04). Within-arm analyses of tumor T-cell fraction were limited by small sample sizes and reduced statistical power. Larger, independent patient cohorts are needed to validate the response-prediction model that combines TCR metrics and mutation burden. Patients whose tumor T-cell fraction and clonality increased by week 13 were about 30 times more likely to achieve clinical benefit.

The immunoSEQ Assay was used to immunosequence TCRbeta CDR3 regions from genomic DNA. Genomic DNA was amplified by bias-controlled multiplex PCR before high-throughput sequencing. The source study handled its data this way. To quantify the absolute abundance of each unique TCRbeta CDR3 region, the sequences were collapsed and filtered. Clonality, defined as 1 minus Pielou's evenness, was calculated using only productive rearrangements. Tumor T-cell fraction was calculated by normalizing TCRbeta template counts to usable DNA, which was estimated from several housekeeping genes. Clones with significantly greater frequencies in on-treatment versus baseline samples were identified using a previously published method. As stored in TCRdb, this immuneACCESS dataset retains in-frame rearrangements with V and J assigned. A fraction of the clones does not appear; measured against another copy, unresolved V genes explain less than half of the discrepancy, and the remainder lacks a known reason. The V and J calls and clone size were taken over from that table, and D and trimming were inferred from the DNA. For this sample the table gives thousands of clones, of which about a quarter were detected only once. Together, the top ten hold roughly 10% of the sample.

The sequence links TRBV4-1 to TRBJ1-2; the D gene remains uncertain. This specimen consisted of tumor tissue (inferred from file names), obtained from a patient given nivolumab and ipilimumab in sequence. The receptor's source is a human donor with melanoma. The CDR3 region reads CASSFFTRKYYGYTF. Read as DNA, the sequence is TGCGCCAGCAGCTTTTTCACCCGAAAATACTATGGCTACACCTTC.